What follows are 15 T cell receptor beta chains derived from one specimen sequenced in a study of blood T cell repertoires in COVID-19. The data were produced by immunoSEQ multiplex PCR, yet TCRdb's version contains in-frame clones alone and is incomplete. This sample has some 200,000 clones, with 65% to 85% found just once. The source material was peripheral blood. The receptors were gathered from a woman aged 80 or over with acute or convalescent COVID-19.

The genes are TRBV25-1 and TRBJ2-5; 8 bases match TRBD2. Trimming took 5 bases from V and 1 from J; bases not matched to a gene: 6. The CDR3 has 15 amino acids. Per germline, CDR1 MGHDK and CDR2 SYGVNS. Here the CDR3 reads CASSTSGLIQETQYF. The CDR3 DNA reads as TGTGCCAGCAGTACTAGCGGCCTTATCCAAGAGACCCAGTACTTC.

This clone has only a few counts. V usage is TRBV27 and J usage is TRBJ1-4; D perhaps matches TRBD1 (6 bases). The CDR3 runs to 15 residues. CDR1 MNHEY and CDR2 SMNVEV come from the germline V gene (reference sequence). V was shortened by 5 bases and J by 8 bases, with 18 bases between the two germline ends. CDR3 sequence reads: CASSPQGNWGEKLFF. The CDR3 DNA follows: TGTGCCAGCAGTCCCCAGGGGAATTGGGGAGAAAAACTGTTTTTT.

V gene TRBV25-1 combines with J gene TRBJ1-6; D might be TRBD1 (5 bases). The CDR3 is 15 residues long. V lost 6 bases and J 4 bases, leaving 13 bases between the germline ends. The germline V gene encodes CDR1 MGHDK and CDR2 SYGVNS. The CDR3 region has the DNA TGTGCCAGCAGGCCGCAGGGAGGATATAATTCACCCCTCCACTTT. This codes for CASRPQGGYNSPLHF.

This sequence joins TRBV15 and TRBJ1-1; D uncertain. Trimming pared 4 bases from V and 1 base from J, leaving 10 bases between. This CDR3 region has 14 residues. Germline V lookup: CDR1 LNHNV, CDR2 YYDKDF (reference sequence). CDR3 loop: CATSKSGWNTEAFF. The DNA of the CDR3 is TGTGCCACCAGCAAGTCCGGGTGGAACACTGAAGCTTTCTTT.

Many counts were recorded for this clone. The rearrangement links TRBV30 to TRBJ2-3; D may be TRBD2 (5 bases). Germline V lookup: CDR1 GTSNPN, CDR2 SVGIG (reference sequence). There are 15 residues in the CDR3. The V and J ends lost 2 bases and 3 bases respectively, with 15 bases between them. The CDR3 reads CAWSTPEGLTDTQYF. The CDR3, as DNA: TGTGCCTGGAGTACTCCTGAGGGCCTGACAGATACGCAGTATTTT.

The gene calls are TRBV12-5 and TRBJ2-3; 12 bases are a match to TRBD2. This CDR3 has 19 amino acids. The germline V gene encodes CDR1 LGHNT and CDR2 FRNRAP. With V trimmed by 4 bases and J by 0 bases, 11 bases remained unmatched. CDR3 in amino acids: CASGSMGLAGPFSTDTQYF. The CDR3 DNA reads as TGTGCTAGTGGTTCCATGGGACTAGCGGGTCCATTTAGCACAGATACGCAGTATTTT.

This clone was seen more than once but under ten times. The rearrangement joins TRBV3-1 (or the pseudogene TRBV3-2) to TRBJ1-6, with 7 bases fitting TRBD1. The junction had 5 bases not matched to a gene; V was cut back by 5 bases and J by 7 bases. This CDR3 contains 14 residues. Germline V lookup: CDR1 LGHDT, CDR2 YNNKEL (reference sequence). CDR3 sequence (DNA): TGTGCCAGCAGCTCAATACAGGGGAATTCACCCCTCCACTTT. Translated, it gives CASSSIQGNSPLHF.

V and J are TRBV7-2 and TRBJ2-1, with D perhaps TRBD2 (5 bases). Germline assignment: CDR1 SGHTA and CDR2 FQGNSA. V lost 2 bases and J lost 4, with 9 bases in between. This CDR3 is built from 14 residues. CDR3 nucleotides: TGTGCCAGCAGCTTACTAGCCAGGTACAATGAGCAGTTCTTC. Translation gives CASSLLARYNEQFF.

The chain employs TRBV29-1 and TRBJ2-7; 11 bases match TRBD2. Trimming took 7 bases from V and 0 from J; bases not matched to a gene: 2. Germline V gives CDR1 SQVTM, CDR2 ANQGSEA. CDR3 length: 13 amino acids. The DNA for the CDR3 is TGCAGCGCCGGGACTAGCGGCTCCTACGAGCAGTACTTC. It specifies CSAGTSGSYEQYF.

As regards this clone: Germline is not matched at one junction end, which may reflect a read error. The rearrangement uses TRBV6-6 and TRBJ2-1; D is unresolved. CDR3 size: 13 residues. The V gene's germline CDR1 is MNHNY and CDR2 SVGAGI (reference sequence). The CDR3 is CASSYPSHNEQFF. CDR3 nucleotides: TGTGCCAGCAGTTACCCCTCCCACAATGAGCAGTTCTTC.

The V and J genes are TRBV7-9 and TRBJ2-2; 7 bases fit TRBD2. Per the germline V gene, CDR1 is SEHNR and CDR2 is FQNEAQ (reference sequence). The CDR3 runs to 14 residues. V shed 6 bases and J 5 bases; nucleotides not matched to a gene: 6. In DNA form, the CDR3 reads TGTGCCAGCAGGCGGGGGTCGGAGACCGGGGAGCTGTTTTTT. As protein: CASRRGSETGELFF.

In its sample, this clone was seen a few times. The chain uses TRBV10-1 and TRBJ2-3, with D tentatively TRBD2 (5 bases). Germline V gives CDR1 WNHNN, CDR2 SYGVQD (reference sequence). The CDR3 covers 11 residues. Trimming took 8 bases from V and 5 from J, leaving 8 bases between them. The CDR3 is CASGSGDTQYF. CDR3 nucleotide sequence: TGCGCCAGCGGGAGCGGAGATACGCAGTATTTT.

CDR3 DNA sequence: TGTGCCAGCAGCTGGGGGCTTTACGAAAAACTGTTTTTT. Amino acid sequence: CASSWGLYEKLFF. This chain links TRBV5-6 with TRBJ1-4; tentatively, D is TRBD1 (6 bases). The CDR3 covers 13 residues. The germline V gene has CDR1 SGHDT and CDR2 YYEEEE. V lost 3 bases, J lost 8 bases, and 11 bases lay in between.

This clone appeared once. This chain uses TRBV7-3 with TRBJ1-3; tentative D call: TRBD1 (5 bases). This CDR3 has 17 residues. The V end was cut by 4 bases, the J end by 0 bases, with 16 bases between. Germline V gene lookup returns CDR1 SGHTA and CDR2 FQGTGA. CDR3 sequence (DNA): TGTGCCAGCAGCTCACCCTGTGACAGACTCTCTGGAAACACCATATATTTT. Translated, it gives CASSSPCDRLSGNTIYF.

In regard to this clone: One end of the junction fails to match germline, which may point to a read error. This chain links TRBV3-1 (or the pseudogene TRBV3-2) with TRBJ2-7, with D unclear. This CDR3 contains 12 residues. Germline CDR1 LGHDT, CDR2 YNNKEL (reference sequence). The CDR3 region is CASSQASYGQYF. The CDR3 nucleotides read TGTGCCAGCAGCCAAGCCTCCTACGGGCAGTACTTC.